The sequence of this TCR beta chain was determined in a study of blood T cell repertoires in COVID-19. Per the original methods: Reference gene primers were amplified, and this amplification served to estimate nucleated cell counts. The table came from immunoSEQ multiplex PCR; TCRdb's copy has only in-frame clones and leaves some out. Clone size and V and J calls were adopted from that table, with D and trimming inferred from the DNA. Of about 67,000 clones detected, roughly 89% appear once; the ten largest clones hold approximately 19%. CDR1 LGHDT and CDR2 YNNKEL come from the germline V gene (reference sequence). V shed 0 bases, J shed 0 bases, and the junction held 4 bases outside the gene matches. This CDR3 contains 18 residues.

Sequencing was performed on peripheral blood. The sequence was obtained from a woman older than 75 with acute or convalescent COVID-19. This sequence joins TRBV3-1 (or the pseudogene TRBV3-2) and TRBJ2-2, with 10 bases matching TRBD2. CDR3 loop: CASSQEASGGANTGELFF. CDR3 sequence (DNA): TGTGCCAGCAGCCAAGAGGCTAGCGGGGGAGCGAACACCGGGGAGCTGTTTTTT.